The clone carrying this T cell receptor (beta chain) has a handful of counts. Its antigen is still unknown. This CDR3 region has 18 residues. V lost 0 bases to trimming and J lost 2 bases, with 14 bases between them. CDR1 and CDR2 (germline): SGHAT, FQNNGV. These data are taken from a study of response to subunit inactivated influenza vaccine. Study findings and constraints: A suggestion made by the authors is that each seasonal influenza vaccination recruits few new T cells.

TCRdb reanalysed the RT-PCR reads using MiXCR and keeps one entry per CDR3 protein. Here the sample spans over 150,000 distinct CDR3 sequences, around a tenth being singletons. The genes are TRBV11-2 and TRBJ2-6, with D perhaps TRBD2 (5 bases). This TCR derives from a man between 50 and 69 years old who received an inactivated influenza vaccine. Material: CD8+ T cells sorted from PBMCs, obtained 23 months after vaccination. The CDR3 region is CASSLDTFYGAGANVLTF. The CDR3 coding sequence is TGTGCCAGCAGCTTAGATACCTTTTACGGGGCTGGGGCCAACGTCCTGACTTTC.